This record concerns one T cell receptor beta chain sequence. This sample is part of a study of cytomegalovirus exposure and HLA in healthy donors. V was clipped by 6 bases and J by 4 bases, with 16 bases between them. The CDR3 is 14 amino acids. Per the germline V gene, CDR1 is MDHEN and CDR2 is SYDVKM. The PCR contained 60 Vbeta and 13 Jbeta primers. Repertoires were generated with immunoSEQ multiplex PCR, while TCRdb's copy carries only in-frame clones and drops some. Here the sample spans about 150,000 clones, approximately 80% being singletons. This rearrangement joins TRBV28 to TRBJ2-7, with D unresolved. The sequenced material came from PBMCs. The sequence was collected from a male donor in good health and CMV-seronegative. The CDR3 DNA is TGTGCCAGCAGCCCCCATGACAAGTCGTACGAGCAGTACTTC. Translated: CASSPHDKSYEQYF.